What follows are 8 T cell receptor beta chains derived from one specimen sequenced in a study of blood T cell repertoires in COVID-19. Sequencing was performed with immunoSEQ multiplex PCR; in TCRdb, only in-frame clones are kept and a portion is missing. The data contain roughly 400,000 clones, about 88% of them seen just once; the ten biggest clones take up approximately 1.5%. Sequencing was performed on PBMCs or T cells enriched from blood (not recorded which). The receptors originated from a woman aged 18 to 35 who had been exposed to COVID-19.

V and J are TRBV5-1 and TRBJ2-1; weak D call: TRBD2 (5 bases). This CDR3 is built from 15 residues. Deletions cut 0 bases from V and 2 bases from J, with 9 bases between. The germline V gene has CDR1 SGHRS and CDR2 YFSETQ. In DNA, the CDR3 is TGCGCCAGCAGCTTGGAAGCGGCCCCCTACAATGAGCAGTTCTTC. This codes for CASSLEAAPYNEQFF.

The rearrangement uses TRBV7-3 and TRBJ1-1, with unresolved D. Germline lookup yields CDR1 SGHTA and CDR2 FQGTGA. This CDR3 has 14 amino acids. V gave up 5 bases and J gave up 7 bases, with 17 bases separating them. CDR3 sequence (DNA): TGTGCCAGCAGCCCCACGACCGGGTCTGGTGAAGCTTTCTTT. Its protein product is CASSPTTGSGEAFF. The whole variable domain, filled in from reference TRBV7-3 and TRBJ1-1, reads GAGVSQTPSNKVTEKGKYVELRCDPISGHTALYWYRQSLGQGPEFLIYFQGTGAADDSGLPNDRFFAVRPEGSVSTLKIQRTERGDSAVYLCASSPTTGSGEAFFGQGTRLTVV.

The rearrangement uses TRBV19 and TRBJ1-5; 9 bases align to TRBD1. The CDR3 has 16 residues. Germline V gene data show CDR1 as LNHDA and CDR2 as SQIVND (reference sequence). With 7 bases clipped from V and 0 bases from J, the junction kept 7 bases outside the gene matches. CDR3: CASNTGGGYSNQPQHF. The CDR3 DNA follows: TGTGCCAGTAATACAGGGGGCGGATATAGCAATCAGCCCCAGCATTTT.

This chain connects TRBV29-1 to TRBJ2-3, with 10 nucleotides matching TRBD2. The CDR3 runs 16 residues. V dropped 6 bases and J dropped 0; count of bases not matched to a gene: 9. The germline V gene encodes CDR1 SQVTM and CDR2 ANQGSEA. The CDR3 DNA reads TGCAGCGTCTCCGGGACTAGCGACCTTAGCACAGATACGCAGTATTTT. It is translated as CSVSGTSDLSTDTQYF.

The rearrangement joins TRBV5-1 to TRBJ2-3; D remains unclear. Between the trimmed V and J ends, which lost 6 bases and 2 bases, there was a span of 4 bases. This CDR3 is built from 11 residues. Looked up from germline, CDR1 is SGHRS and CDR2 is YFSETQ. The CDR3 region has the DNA TGCGCCAGCAAACTCACAGATACGCAGTATTTT. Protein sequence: CASKLTDTQYF.

CDR3 DNA: TGTGCCAGTACCAAAACCGGGACAGGGTCTGTTTTCACCGGGGAGCTGTTTTTT. Amino acids: CASTKTGTGSVFTGELFF. V gene TRBV19 combines with J gene TRBJ2-2; 9 bases are shared with TRBD1. Germline CDR1 LNHDA, CDR2 SQIVND (reference sequence). The CDR3 has 18 amino acids. V shed 7 bases, J shed 4 bases, and the junction held 16 bases outside the gene matches.

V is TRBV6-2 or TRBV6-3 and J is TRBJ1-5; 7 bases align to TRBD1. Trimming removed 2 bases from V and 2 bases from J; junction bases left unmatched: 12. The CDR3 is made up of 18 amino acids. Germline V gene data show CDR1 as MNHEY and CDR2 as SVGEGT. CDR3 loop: CASSYRFGGGAGNQPQHF. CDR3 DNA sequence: TGTGCCAGCAGTTACCGGTTTGGAGGGGGCGCCGGCAATCAGCCCCAGCATTTT.

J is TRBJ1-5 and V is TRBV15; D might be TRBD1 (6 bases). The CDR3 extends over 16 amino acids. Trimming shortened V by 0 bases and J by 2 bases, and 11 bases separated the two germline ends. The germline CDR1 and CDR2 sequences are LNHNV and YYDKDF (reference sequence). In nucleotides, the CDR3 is TGTGCCACCAGCAGAGAAGGGGGTTGGGGCAATCAGCCCCAGCATTTT. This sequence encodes CATSREGGWGNQPQHF.